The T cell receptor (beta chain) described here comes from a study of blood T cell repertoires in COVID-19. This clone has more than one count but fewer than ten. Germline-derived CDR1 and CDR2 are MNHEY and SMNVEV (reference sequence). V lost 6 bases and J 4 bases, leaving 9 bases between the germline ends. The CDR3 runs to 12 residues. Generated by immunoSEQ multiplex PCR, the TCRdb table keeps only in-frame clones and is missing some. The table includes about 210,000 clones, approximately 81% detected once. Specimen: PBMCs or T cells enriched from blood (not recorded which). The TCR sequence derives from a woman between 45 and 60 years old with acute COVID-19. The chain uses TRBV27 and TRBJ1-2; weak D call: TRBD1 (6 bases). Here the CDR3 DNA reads TGTGCCAGCAGGAAGACAGGCTATGGCTACACCTTC. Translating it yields CASRKTGYGYTF.